These 31 T cell receptor beta chains originate from one sample sequenced in a study of PD-1 blockade in classical Hodgkin lymphoma. Every one of the patients relapsed after autologous stem cell transplantation (brentuximab vedotin exposure was variable). Data came from immunoSEQ multiplex PCR; TCRdb stores just in-frame clones and leaves some out. In the table there are tens of thousands of clones, about 90% of which are singletons. The sample was peripheral blood mononuclear cells (PBMCs), taken before the second cycle of nivolumab. The receptors derive from a human donor with classical Hodgkin lymphoma.

The gene calls are TRBV19 and TRBJ2-5; the D call may be TRBD1 or TRBD2 (7 bases each). Trimming pared 3 bases from V and 3 bases from J, leaving 14 bases between. The CDR3 has 15 residues. Germline-derived CDR1 and CDR2 are LNHDA and SQIVND (reference sequence). In DNA, the CDR3 is TGTGCCAGTAGTATTGGGAGGGGGCGAAAAGAGACCCAGTACTTC. This encodes CASSIGRGRKETQYF.

The genes are TRBV12-5 and TRBJ2-7; 7 nucleotides align to TRBD2. This CDR3 has 15 residues. After removal of 6 bases from V and 0 bases from J, the junction contained 8 bases not matched to a gene. In germline, CDR1 is LGHNT, CDR2 FRNRAP. The CDR3, as DNA: TGTGCTAGTGGCAGCGCTAGCGGCCTCTCCTACGAGCAGTACTTC. This gives the protein CASGSASGLSYEQYF. Supplemented by reference TRBV12-5 and TRBJ2-7, the full variable domain reads DARVTQTPRHKVTEMGQEVTMRCQPILGHNTVFWYRQTMMQGLELLAYFRNRAPLDDSGMPKDRFSAEMPDATLATLKIQPSEPRDSAVYFCASGSASGLSYEQYFGPGTRLTVT.

In this sample, this clone turned up once. This chain connects TRBV30 to TRBJ1-4; D gene uncertain. V lost 2 bases to trimming and J lost 5 bases, with 15 bases between them. CDR1 is GTSNPN, CDR2 SVGIG, per germline (reference sequence). The CDR3 is made up of 15 amino acids. The CDR3 spells CAWSLVWRGNEKLFF. Here the CDR3 DNA reads TGTGCCTGGAGTTTAGTGTGGCGGGGAAATGAAAAACTGTTTTTT. Looking up the rest from reference TRBV30 and TRBJ1-4 gives the full variable domain: SQTIHQWPATLVQPVGSPLSLECTVEGTSNPNLYWYRQAAGRGLQLLFYSVGIGQISSEVPQNLSASRPQDRQFILSSKKLLLSDSGFYLCAWSLVWRGNEKLFFGSGTQLSVL.

This clone was seen only a few times. The chain recombines TRBV5-4 with TRBJ2-5; 8 bases align to TRBD2. Germline CDR1 is SGHNT and CDR2 is YYREEE (reference sequence). V shed 4 bases, J shed 1 base, and the junction held 3 bases outside the gene matches. This CDR3 region has 14 residues. CDR3 nucleotide sequence: TGTGCCAGCAGCGAAGGACTAGCCCAAGAGACCCAGTACTTC. It codes for CASSEGLAQETQYF.

In its sample, this clone was seen once. The chain combines TRBV28 with TRBJ2-7; 8 nucleotides align to TRBD2. In germline, CDR1 is MDHEN, CDR2 SYDVKM. There are 16 residues in the CDR3. Germline trimming cut 4 bases from V and 0 bases from J; bases unmatched to any gene: 8. CDR3 amino acids: CASSSLLAVSSYEQYF. CDR3 nucleotide sequence: TGTGCCAGCAGTTCCCTACTAGCGGTGAGCTCCTACGAGCAGTACTTC.

V is TRBV5-4 and J is TRBJ1-2, with D unresolved. This CDR3 has 14 residues. Germline lookup yields CDR1 SGHNT and CDR2 YYREEE (reference sequence). Trimming pared 0 bases from V and 2 bases from J, leaving 8 bases between. CDR3 nucleotides: TGTGCCAGCAGCTTGGAACGACGCAACTATGGCTACACCTTC. Translated, it gives CASSLERRNYGYTF.

The V gene is TRBV12-5, the J gene TRBJ1-5, with TRBD1 matching over 7 bases. CDR1 is LGHNT and CDR2 is FRNRAP in the germline V gene. V shed 4 bases, J shed 2 bases, and the junction held 5 bases outside the gene matches. This CDR3 has 15 amino acids. Here the CDR3 DNA reads TGTGCTAGTGGTTCCGACAGGGCGGGCAATCAGCCCCAGCATTTT. It specifies CASGSDRAGNQPQHF. Filled out from reference TRBV12-5 and TRBJ1-5, the complete variable domain reads DARVTQTPRHKVTEMGQEVTMRCQPILGHNTVFWYRQTMMQGLELLAYFRNRAPLDDSGMPKDRFSAEMPDATLATLKIQPSEPRDSAVYFCASGSDRAGNQPQHFGDGTRLSIL.

V and J are TRBV5-1 and TRBJ1-4; D gene uncertain. The germline V gene has CDR1 SGHRS and CDR2 YFSETQ. Trimming cost V 0 bases and J 0 bases, with 15 bases left between them. This CDR3 has 18 amino acids. Written as DNA, the CDR3 is TGCGCCAGCAGCTTGGCCCCCATAAGTTCCGCAACTAATGAAAAACTGTTTTTT. Translated, it gives CASSLAPISSATNEKLFF.

The genes are TRBV11-3 and TRBJ1-2; 8 bases match TRBD1. Trimming at V came to 4 bases and at J to 5 bases, leaving 3 bases not matched to a gene. This CDR3 is built from 13 residues. Looked up from germline, CDR1 is SGHNT and CDR2 is YENEEA. The DNA for the CDR3 is TGTGCCAGCAGCTCCGGACAGGGTTATGGCTACACCTTC. Its translation: CASSSGQGYGYTF.

CDR3 sequence: CASSLNPGSYNEQFF. The CDR3 DNA sequence: TGTGCCAGCAGCTTAAATCCAGGGAGTTACAATGAGCAGTTCTTC. The chain recombines TRBV5-5 with TRBJ2-1; D may be TRBD1 or TRBD2 (5 bases each). CDR1 and CDR2 from the germline V gene are SGHKS and YYEKEE (reference sequence). Trimming removed 2 bases at V and 4 bases at J, with 13 bases between. The CDR3 totals 15 residues.

V is TRBV19 and J is TRBJ2-1; TRBD2 agrees at 7 bases. Germline V gene lookup returns CDR1 LNHDA and CDR2 SQIVND (reference sequence). The CDR3 covers 16 residues. V was clipped by 0 bases and J by 4 bases; unmatched bases: 6. The CDR3 DNA reads as TGTGCCAGTAGTATAGACCCCAGACTAGCTTACAATGAGCAGTTCTTC. This gives the protein CASSIDPRLAYNEQFF.

The chain links TRBV5-4 to TRBJ2-7; D unclear. The germline V and J ends were trimmed by 2 bases and 0 bases, with 9 bases remaining between them. CDR3 length equals 14 residues. In germline, CDR1 is SGHNT, CDR2 YYREEE (reference sequence). The CDR3 nucleotides are TGTGCCAGCAGCTTCGGAGCTAGCTCCTACGAGCAGTACTTC. The encoded protein is CASSFGASSYEQYF. Variable domain in full (rest from reference TRBV5-4 and TRBJ2-7): ETGVTQSPTHLIKTRGQQVTLRCSSQSGHNTVSWYQQALGQGPQFIFQYYREEENGRGNFPPRFSGLQFPNYSSELNVNALELDDSALYLCASSFGASSYEQYFGPGTRLTVT.

The chain couples TRBV5-1 to TRBJ2-1; 10 nucleotides line up with TRBD1. Germline V gene data show CDR1 as SGHRS and CDR2 as YFSETQ. The CDR3 consists of 15 residues. Trimming at V came to 0 bases and at J to 7 bases, leaving 4 bases not matched to a gene. This CDR3 is CASSLVDRGLNEQFF. CDR3 DNA: TGCGCCAGCAGCTTGGTAGACAGGGGGCTGAATGAGCAGTTCTTC. Complete variable domain (other parts from reference TRBV5-1 and TRBJ2-1): KAGVTQTPRYLIKTRGQQVTLSCSPISGHRSVSWYQQTPGQGLQFLFEYFSETQRNKGNFPGRFSGRQFSNSRSEMNVSTLELGDSALYLCASSLVDRGLNEQFFGPGTRLTVL.

The chain combines TRBV30 with TRBJ2-2; 11 bases match TRBD2. The CDR3 has 14 residues. Germline V CDR1 and CDR2: GTSNPN, SVGIG (reference sequence). V lost 4 bases and J lost 5; bases outside the gene matches: 3. For the CDR3, the DNA is TGTGCCTGGAATAGCGGGAGGGCAACCGGGGAGCTGTTTTTT. This encodes CAWNSGRATGELFF.

Here the CDR3 DNA reads TGTGCCTGGAGTGTGGCCTACGAGCAGTACTTC. Protein product: CAWSVAYEQYF. The chain carries TRBV30 and TRBJ2-7; D gene ambiguous. The germline CDR1 and CDR2 sequences are GTSNPN and SVGIG (reference sequence). V gave up 0 bases and J gave up 2 bases, with 2 bases separating them. The CDR3 length is 11 residues.

V gene TRBV4-1 combines with J gene TRBJ2-1, with 12 bases that match TRBD2. CDR1 MGHRA and CDR2 YSYEKL come from the germline V gene. The V segment lost 2 bases and the J segment 0 bases; nucleotides outside the gene matches: 8. The CDR3 extends over 19 amino acids. The CDR3 spells CASSQPGTSGFSSYNEQFF. The CDR3 nucleotides are TGCGCCAGCAGCCAACCCGGGACTAGCGGGTTCTCCTCCTACAATGAGCAGTTCTTC.

This chain connects TRBV27 to TRBJ2-6; D is possibly TRBD2 (6 bases). The V and J ends lost 2 bases and 5 bases respectively, with 19 bases between them. This CDR3 has 18 amino acids. CDR1 is MNHEY and CDR2 is SMNVEV in the germline V gene (reference sequence). The CDR3 here is CASSLGFLLGGRANVLTF. CDR3 in DNA: TGTGCCAGCAGTTTAGGTTTCCTTTTGGGGGGAAGGGCCAACGTCCTGACTTTC.

This clone has a handful of counts. The chain uses TRBV9 and TRBJ1-5; D gene ambiguous. The CDR3 runs to 13 residues. Germline CDR1 reads SGDLS; CDR2 reads YYNGEE. The V end was cut by 1 base, the J end by 4 bases, with 6 bases between. This chain's CDR3 is CASSVTANQPQHF. CDR3 nucleotides: TGTGCCAGCAGCGTAACAGCAAATCAGCCCCAGCATTTT.

For the CDR3, the DNA is TGTGCCAGCAGTCAAGTAGCGGGAGGACAGTACTTC. Its translation: CASSQVAGGQYF. The V and J genes are TRBV6-1 and TRBJ2-7; TRBD2 agrees at 10 bases. Germline V gene lookup returns CDR1 MNHNS and CDR2 SASEGT. There are 12 residues in the CDR3. V lost 5 bases to trimming and J lost 10 bases; unmatched junction nucleotides: 5.

For this clone: Relative to the germline gene, one junction end is altered; a read error may explain this. The rearrangement links TRBV14 to TRBJ2-3, with a weak D call TRBD2 (6 bases). Germline V lookup: CDR1 SGHDN, CDR2 FVKESK. The CDR3 loop spans 18 amino acids. The CDR3 region is CASRQGRTAGSLTDTQYF. CDR3 DNA: TGTGCCAGCAGGCAAGGGAGAACCGCCGGGAGTCTCACAGATACGCAGTATTTT.

CDR3 DNA sequence: TGTGCCACCAACCCCCCTGCCGGACAGGGAAGCAATCAGCCCCAGCATTTT. Its translation: CATNPPAGQGSNQPQHF. The chain joins TRBV15 to TRBJ1-5, with 8 bases fitting TRBD1. This CDR3 is built from 17 residues. Per the germline V gene, CDR1 is LNHNV and CDR2 is YYDKDF (reference sequence). Trimming cost V 7 bases and J 1 base; bases outside gene matches: 12.

This clone was observed a single time. The chain employs TRBV7-3 and TRBJ1-1, with D maybe TRBD1 (5 bases). CDR1 is SGHTA and CDR2 is FQGTGA in the germline V gene. The CDR3 spans 14 residues. Trimming stripped 2 bases from V and 1 base from J, with 8 bases between. The CDR3 here is CASSLGAANTEAFF. The CDR3 DNA reads as TGTGCCAGCAGCTTAGGGGCGGCGAACACTGAAGCTTTCTTT. Based on the CDR3 plus reference TRBV7-3 and TRBJ1-1, the full variable domain is GAGVSQTPSNKVTEKGKYVELRCDPISGHTALYWYRQSLGQGPEFLIYFQGTGAADDSGLPNDRFFAVRPEGSVSTLKIQRTERGDSAVYLCASSLGAANTEAFFGQGTRLTVV.

The chain couples TRBV9 to TRBJ1-3; D gene uncertain. The V gene lost 3 bases and the J gene lost 1 base, with 23 bases spanning the gap. Germline values: CDR1 SGDLS, CDR2 YYNGEE. This CDR3 has 19 amino acids. The CDR3 DNA sequence: TGTGCCAGCAGCGGTACCTCGAATGACAAGGGCAGTTCTGGAAACACCATATATTTT. Translation gives CASSGTSNDKGSSGNTIYF.

The gene calls are TRBV6-5 and TRBJ2-2; unclear D gene. Per the germline V gene, CDR1 is MNHEY and CDR2 is SVGAGI. The ends were cut back, 6 bases at V and 2 bases at J, with 7 bases in the middle. This CDR3 comprises 13 residues. This CDR3 reads CASRAANTGELFF. The DNA for the CDR3 is TGTGCCAGCAGGGCAGCAAACACCGGGGAGCTGTTTTTT.

The rearrangement uses TRBV5-6 and TRBJ1-2, with a possible D match to TRBD1 (5 bases). The CDR3 length is 15 residues. Germline V gene lookup returns CDR1 SGHDT and CDR2 YYEEEE. The V and J ends lost 3 bases and 1 base respectively, with 13 bases between them. CDR3 sequence: CASSYDSGGNYGYTF. CDR3 nucleotide sequence: TGTGCCAGCAGCTACGACAGTGGAGGTAACTATGGCTACACCTTC.

The chain carries TRBV15 and TRBJ2-5; D is undetermined. The end of the DNA aligns better with TRBJ2-7, so the J call may be wrong. The germline CDR1 and CDR2 sequences are LNHNV and YYDKDF (reference sequence). This CDR3 is 13 amino acids long. The CDR3 nucleotides read TGTGCCACCAGCAGAACCAGAGACTACGAGCAGTACTTC. This sequence encodes CATSRTRDYEQYF.

The rearrangement links TRBV13 to TRBJ2-3; D is possibly TRBD1 (6 bases). The CDR3 covers 19 residues. Trimming cost V 3 bases and J 5 bases, with 27 bases left between them. Germline lookup yields CDR1 PRHDT and CDR2 FYEKMQ (reference sequence). Here the CDR3 DNA reads TGTGCCAGCAGCTTCTCCCCAGGGGAAGGGACCGCTGACGGAGATACGCAGTATTTT. Its protein is CASSFSPGEGTADGDTQYF.

This rearrangement joins TRBV28 to TRBJ2-7; D is unclear. This CDR3 has 15 amino acids. Per the germline V gene, CDR1 is MDHEN and CDR2 is SYDVKM. V lost 6 bases and J lost 0, with 15 bases in between. The CDR3 coding sequence is TGTGCCAGCAGATTAGGTAGGGATTACTCCTACGAGCAGTACTTC. As protein: CASRLGRDYSYEQYF.

This chain joins TRBV6-5 and TRBJ2-1; D not resolved. V was cut by 7 bases and J by 7 bases, with 14 bases left in between. The germline CDR1 and CDR2 sequences are MNHEY and SVGAGI. The CDR3 runs 13 residues. The CDR3 sequence is CASKNWGWNEQFF. In DNA, the CDR3 is TGTGCCAGCAAAAATTGGGGTTGGAATGAGCAGTTCTTC.

V and J are TRBV6-5 and TRBJ2-3; D may be TRBD1 (5 bases). V was cut by 0 bases and J by 1 base, with 11 bases left in between. The CDR3 has 16 amino acids. CDR1 and CDR2 from the germline V gene are MNHEY and SVGAGI. The CDR3 nucleotides are TGTGCCAGCAGTTACTCGGGCCTAGGGGGCACAGATACGCAGTATTTT. Translated, it gives CASSYSGLGGTDTQYF.

The chain couples TRBV2 to TRBJ1-5; D is uncertain. Germline V gene lookup returns CDR1 SNHLY and CDR2 FYNNEI. V dropped 4 bases and J dropped 9 bases, with 13 bases sitting between them. This CDR3 has 13 residues. The CDR3 loop is CASSGRYSGPQHF. The CDR3, as DNA: TGTGCCAGCAGTGGGCGATACTCAGGGCCCCAGCATTTT.